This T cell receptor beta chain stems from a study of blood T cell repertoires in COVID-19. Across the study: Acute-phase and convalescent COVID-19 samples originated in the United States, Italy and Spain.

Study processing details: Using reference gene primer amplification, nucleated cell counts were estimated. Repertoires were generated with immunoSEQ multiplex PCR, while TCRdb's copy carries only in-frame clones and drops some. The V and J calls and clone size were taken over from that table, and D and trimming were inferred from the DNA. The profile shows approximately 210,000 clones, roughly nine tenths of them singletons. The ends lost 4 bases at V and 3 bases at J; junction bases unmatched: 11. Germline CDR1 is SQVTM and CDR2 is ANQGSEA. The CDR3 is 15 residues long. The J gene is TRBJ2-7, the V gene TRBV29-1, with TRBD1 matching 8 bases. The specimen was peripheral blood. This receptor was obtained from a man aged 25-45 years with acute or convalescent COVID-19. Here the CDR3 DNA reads TGCAGCGTTGTTTCCCAACAGGGGGTAATCTACGAGCAGTACTTC. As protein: CSVVSQQGVIYEQYF.